What follows are 30 T cell receptor beta chains derived from one specimen sequenced in a study of blood T cell repertoires in COVID-19. Some clones are missing from TCRdb's copy, which holds only in-frame ones; the method was immunoSEQ multiplex PCR. The sample has 200,000 to 250,000 clones, 70% to 85% seen once; the top ten hold under 2%. Specimen: peripheral blood. Receptors were obtained from an elderly woman with acute or convalescent COVID-19.

The rearrangement joins TRBV29-1 to TRBJ1-2, with 8 bases that match TRBD1. The V and J ends lost 6 bases and 5 bases, in that order; junction bases with no gene match: 8. Germline V gene lookup returns CDR1 SQVTM and CDR2 ANQGSEA. This CDR3 is built from 13 residues. CDR3: CSVLQGAGYGYTF. CDR3 coding DNA: TGCAGCGTGCTCCAGGGGGCCGGGTATGGCTACACCTTC.

This chain connects TRBV9 to TRBJ2-7; unclear D gene. In germline, CDR1 is SGDLS, CDR2 YYNGEE. The CDR3 spans 14 residues. The germline V and J ends were trimmed by 0 bases and 2 bases, with 9 bases remaining between them. The CDR3 coding sequence is TGTGCCAGCAGCGTAGAGGCGGTTACCTACGAGCAGTACTTC. It encodes CASSVEAVTYEQYF. Drawing the rest from reference TRBV9 and TRBJ2-7, the complete variable domain is DSGVTQTPKHLITATGQRVTLRCSPRSGDLSVYWYQQSLDQGLQFLIQYYNGEERAKGNILERFSAQQFPDLHSELNLSSLELGDSALYFCASSVEAVTYEQYFGPGTRLTVT.

As concerns this clone: Sequence at one end of the junction differs from germline and may be a read error. This chain connects TRBV6-5 to TRBJ1-6; D not resolved. Germline CDR1 and CDR2: MNHEY and SVGAGI. This CDR3 has 14 residues. The CDR3 protein is CATSQDSYNSPLHF. The CDR3 region has the DNA TGTGCCACCAGTCAGGACTCCTATAATTCACCCCTCCACTTT.

This chain uses TRBV6-2 or TRBV6-3 with TRBJ1-2, with TRBD1 matching 7 bases. The CDR3 runs to 16 residues. The junction had 12 bases not matched to a gene; V was cut back by 4 bases and J by 4 bases. Germline V gives CDR1 MNHEY, CDR2 SVGEGT. This chain's CDR3 is CASSWSDRRRGYGYTF. The CDR3 DNA reads as TGTGCCAGCAGTTGGTCGGACAGGCGCCGGGGCTATGGCTACACCTTC.

The chain combines TRBV2 with TRBJ2-2; 8 positions agree with TRBD1. Per the germline V gene, CDR1 is SNHLY and CDR2 is FYNNEI. V trimming: 3 bases; J trimming: 5 bases; junction bases outside the gene matches: 5. This CDR3 is built from 15 residues. Written as DNA, the CDR3 is TGTGCCAGCAGTGAGTGGCAGGGGGCGACCGGGGAGCTGTTTTTT. This translates into CASSEWQGATGELFF.

The genes are TRBV15 and TRBJ1-5, with D tentatively TRBD1 (5 bases). CDR3 length: 12 residues. Between the trimmed V and J ends, which lost 3 bases and 7 bases, there was a span of 7 bases. The germline V gene has CDR1 LNHNV and CDR2 YYDKDF (reference sequence). CDR3 DNA: TGTGCCACCAGCAGGGGGCCCCAGCCCCAGCATTTT. Its protein product is CATSRGPQPQHF. The complete variable domain, with remaining parts taken from reference TRBV15 and TRBJ1-5, reads DAMVIQNPRYQVTQFGKPVTLSCSQTLNHNVMYWYQQKSSQAPKLLFHYYDKDFNNEADTPDNFQSRRPNTSFCFLDIRSPGLGDTAMYLCATSRGPQPQHFGDGTRLSIL.

V gene TRBV3-1 (or the pseudogene TRBV3-2) combines with J gene TRBJ2-7; the D gene is possibly TRBD1 (5 bases). The CDR3 is 12 amino acids. Looked up from germline, CDR1 is LGHDT and CDR2 is YNNKEL (reference sequence). V gave up 4 bases and J gave up 3 bases, with 7 bases separating them. CDR3: CASSRRDYEQYF. In nucleotides, the CDR3 is TGTGCCAGCAGCCGCAGGGACTACGAGCAGTACTTC.

This clone was picked up one time. The genes are TRBV6-2 or TRBV6-3 and TRBJ2-1, with 8 positions matching TRBD2. The V segment lost 5 bases and the J segment 9 bases; nucleotides outside the gene matches: 12. Looked up from germline, CDR1 is MNHEY and CDR2 is SVGEGT. The CDR3 is 15 amino acids. CDR3 region: CASSASRGGPSEQFF. CDR3 bases: TGTGCCAGCAGTGCTAGTCGGGGGGGGCCGAGTGAGCAGTTCTTC.

In its sample, this clone was seen once. The gene calls are TRBV19 and TRBJ1-2; maybe TRBD1 (6 bases). The CDR3 covers 14 residues. Deletions cut 7 bases from V and 7 bases from J, with 19 bases between. Germline lookup yields CDR1 LNHDA and CDR2 SQIVND (reference sequence). The CDR3 sequence: CASIVGGGDGGYTF. The DNA of the CDR3 is TGTGCCAGTATCGTAGGGGGTGGGGACGGTGGCTACACCTTC.

The chain joins TRBV28 to TRBJ1-1; 8 bases map to TRBD1. The ends lost 2 bases at V and 5 bases at J; junction bases unmatched: 4. This CDR3 is 14 amino acids long. The germline V gene has CDR1 MDHEN and CDR2 SYDVKM. The CDR3, as DNA: TGTGCCAGCAGTTTAATCAGGGGGCGAACTGAAGCTTTCTTT. This sequence encodes CASSLIRGRTEAFF.

The chain links TRBV21-1 to TRBJ1-4; the table assigns TRBD1, which was not confirmed against the DNA. TRBV21-1 is a pseudogene. CDR3 size: 18 residues. As DNA, the CDR3 is TGTGCCAGCTCCTTCCGGGACAGGGAAGGATTATTTAATGAAAAACTGTTTTTT. Its protein product is CASSFRDREGLFNEKLFF.

V and J are TRBV7-8 and TRBJ2-5; a weak D match, TRBD1 (5 bases). The V and J ends lost 5 bases and 5 bases respectively, with 21 bases between them. The germline V gene encodes CDR1 SGHVS and CDR2 FQNEAQ. This CDR3 comprises 16 residues. CDR3 loop: CASSHRGRTLTETQYF. The CDR3 DNA sequence: TGTGCCAGCAGCCATAGGGGTAGGACCCTTACGGAGACCCAGTACTTC. Variable domain in full (rest from reference TRBV7-8 and TRBJ2-5): GAGVSQSPRYKVAKRGQDVALRCDPISGHVSLFWYQQALGQGPEFLTYFQNEAQLDKSGLPSDRFFAERPEGSVSTLKIQRTQQEDSAVYLCASSHRGRTLTETQYFGPGTRLLVL.

This clone was counted once. The rearrangement joins TRBV5-1 to TRBJ2-3, with 9 bases identical to TRBD2. The germline V gene encodes CDR1 SGHRS and CDR2 YFSETQ. The V segment lost 6 bases and the J segment 7 bases; nucleotides outside the gene matches: 12. The CDR3 covers 15 residues. CDR3: CASTLTSGYSNTQYF. In DNA, the CDR3 is TGCGCCAGCACCCTTACTAGCGGGTACTCGAATACGCAGTATTTT. The complete variable domain, with remaining parts taken from reference TRBV5-1 and TRBJ2-3, reads KAGVTQTPRYLIKTRGQQVTLSCSPISGHRSVSWYQQTPGQGLQFLFEYFSETQRNKGNFPGRFSGRQFSNSRSEMNVSTLELGDSALYLCASTLTSGYSNTQYFGPGTRLTVL.

CDR3 DNA sequence: TGTGCCAGCTCGCCAAGACAGGGGGGGGACACTGAAGCTTTCTTT. This translates into CASSPRQGGDTEAFF. J is TRBJ1-1 and V is TRBV18, with TRBD1 matching over 9 bases. Looked up from germline, CDR1 is KGHSH and CDR2 is LQKENI. The V segment lost 6 bases and the J segment 3 bases; nucleotides outside the gene matches: 8. CDR3 size: 15 residues.

The V gene is TRBV6-6, the J gene TRBJ1-2; D perhaps matches TRBD1 (6 bases). V was trimmed by 5 bases and J by 2 bases, leaving 12 bases between them. The V gene's germline CDR1 is MNHNY and CDR2 SVGAGI (reference sequence). This CDR3 spans 14 amino acids. The CDR3 DNA sequence: TGTGCCAGCAGTGGCACAGGGCTCAACTATGGCTACACCTTC. This encodes CASSGTGLNYGYTF.

This chain joins TRBV2 and TRBJ2-1, with 8 positions matching TRBD2. The V and J ends lost 6 bases and 4 bases, in that order; junction bases with no gene match: 8. Germline-derived CDR1 and CDR2 are SNHLY and FYNNEI. This CDR3 contains 15 residues. DNA for the CDR3: TGTGCCAGCAGAGAGCCTAGCGGGTATTACAATGAGCAGTTCTTC. The encoded protein is CASREPSGYYNEQFF. Looking up the rest from reference TRBV2 and TRBJ2-1 gives the full variable domain: EPEVTQTPSHQVTQMGQEVILRCVPISNHLYFYWYRQILGQKVEFLVSFYNNEISEKSEIFDDQFSVERPDGSNFTLKIRSTKLEDSAMYFCASREPSGYYNEQFFGPGTRLTVL.

This rearrangement joins TRBV4-3 to TRBJ2-2; 13 bases match TRBD2. Germline CDR1 LGHNA, CDR2 YSLEER. With 2 bases clipped from V and 4 bases from J, the junction kept 10 bases outside the gene matches. The CDR3 totals 19 residues. CDR3 amino acids: CASSQNRRGLAGSTGELFF. The CDR3 DNA reads as TGCGCCAGCAGCCAAAATCGACGGGGACTAGCGGGAAGCACCGGGGAGCTGTTTTTT.

This chain joins TRBV5-5 and TRBJ2-7; D is possibly TRBD1 (5 bases). With 8 bases removed from V and 5 bases from J, the gap between germline ends came to 14 bases. The CDR3 contains 12 residues. The germline CDR1 and CDR2 sequences are SGHKS and YYEKEE (reference sequence). This chain's CDR3 is CARPRLGHEQYF. CDR3 sequence (DNA): TGTGCCAGACCCCGTCTGGGGCACGAGCAGTACTTC.

The chain employs TRBV11-2 and TRBJ1-1; 8 bases match TRBD1. The length of the CDR3 is 15 residues. The ends lost 7 bases at V and 1 base at J; junction bases unmatched: 8. Germline V gene data show CDR1 as SGHAT and CDR2 as FQNNGV. CDR3 in DNA: TGTGCCAGCAACCGGAACAGGGGGGGGAACACTGAAGCTTTCTTT. Residues: CASNRNRGGNTEAFF.

This chain connects TRBV10-1 to TRBJ2-1; D remains unclear. From germline, CDR1 is WNHNN and CDR2 SYGVQD (reference sequence). The CDR3 runs 16 residues. V lost 0 bases to trimming and J lost 5 bases, with 14 bases between them. In DNA form, the CDR3 reads TGCGCCAGCAGTGAGTCGACTCCTTCCCGGGACAATGAGCAGTTCTTC. Translating gives CASSESTPSRDNEQFF.

V usage is TRBV19 and J usage is TRBJ1-1; weak D call: TRBD1 (6 bases). V shed 6 bases and J shed 5 bases, with 19 bases lying between them. The CDR3 sequence is 15 residues long. From germline, CDR1 is LNHDA and CDR2 SQIVND (reference sequence). The CDR3 is CASSQGRGGRTEAFF. The DNA for the CDR3 is TGTGCCAGTAGCCAGGGGAGGGGAGGTAGGACTGAAGCTTTCTTT.

This chain links TRBV7-9 with TRBJ2-3; 7 bases align to TRBD1. The germline CDR1 and CDR2 sequences are SEHNR and FQNEAQ (reference sequence). This CDR3 is 15 amino acids long. V trimming: 3 bases; J trimming: 1 base; junction bases outside the gene matches: 4. CDR3 nucleotide sequence: TGTGCCAGCAGCTTTGGGCAGGGGGGCACAGATACGCAGTATTTT. Its protein is CASSFGQGGTDTQYF.

The chain uses TRBV6-5 and TRBJ1-4, with unresolved D. CDR1 and CDR2 from the germline V gene are MNHEY and SVGAGI. V was trimmed by 4 bases and J by 0 bases, leaving 9 bases between them. CDR3 length equals 15 residues. The CDR3 nucleotides read TGTGCCAGCAGTTTCGGACTTACAACTAATGAAAAACTGTTTTTT. Protein: CASSFGLTTNEKLFF.

The gene calls are TRBV29-1 and TRBJ2-4, with 9 bases identical to TRBD1. The CDR3 totals 15 residues. Germline CDR1 is SQVTM and CDR2 is ANQGSEA. Trimming cost V 7 bases and J 3 bases; bases outside gene matches: 10. The CDR3 sequence is CSATGGDSNKNIQYF. The CDR3 DNA sequence: TGCAGCGCTACAGGGGGCGATTCAAACAAAAACATTCAGTACTTC.

The gene calls are TRBV10-3 and TRBJ2-7; TRBD1 agrees at 9 bases. CDR3 length: 17 amino acids. Germline CDR1 ENHRY, CDR2 SYGVKD. The trim removed 0 bases at V and 5 bases at J, leaving 11 bases unmatched. The CDR3 reads CAISESPAGTGFNEQYF. The CDR3 DNA follows: TGTGCCATCAGTGAGTCTCCCGCCGGGACAGGGTTCAACGAGCAGTACTTC.

The rearrangement uses TRBV9 and TRBJ2-7; tentative D call: TRBD1 (5 bases). The germline V gene has CDR1 SGDLS and CDR2 YYNGEE. The CDR3 is made up of 13 amino acids. The germline V and J ends were trimmed by 3 bases and 0 bases, with 7 bases remaining between them. CDR3 in amino acids: CASSGQISYEQYF. The CDR3 bases are TGTGCCAGCAGCGGACAGATCTCCTACGAGCAGTACTTC.

CDR3 region: CASSTLGLREETQYF. CDR3 in DNA: TGCGCCAGCAGCACCCTTGGACTGAGGGAAGAGACCCAGTACTTC. V and J are TRBV5-1 and TRBJ2-5; D might be TRBD2 (5 bases). The germline CDR1 and CDR2 sequences are SGHRS and YFSETQ. V was cut by 4 bases and J by 3 bases, with 16 bases left in between. The CDR3 totals 15 residues. The variable domain in full, completed from reference TRBV5-1 and TRBJ2-5, reads KAGVTQTPRYLIKTRGQQVTLSCSPISGHRSVSWYQQTPGQGLQFLFEYFSETQRNKGNFPGRFSGRQFSNSRSEMNVSTLELGDSALYLCASSTLGLREETQYFGPGTRLLVL.

V usage is TRBV29-1 and J usage is TRBJ2-7; the match to TRBD1 covers 9 bases. The CDR3 loop spans 13 amino acids. Looked up from germline, CDR1 is SQVTM and CDR2 is ANQGSEA. The J segment lost 5 bases and the V segment lost 6 bases, leaving 8 bases of the junction unmatched. The CDR3 nucleotides read TGCAGCGTGGGCTGGGACAGGGCCGACGAGCAGTACTTC. As protein: CSVGWDRADEQYF.

This clone was detected once. The J gene is TRBJ1-1, the V gene TRBV18; no reliable D call. This CDR3 spans 15 amino acids. Germline V lookup: CDR1 KGHSH, CDR2 LQKENI. Trimming removed 3 bases at V and 0 bases at J, with 11 bases between. In DNA form, the CDR3 reads TGTGCCAGCTCACCTCGTATGGAGCTGAACACTGAAGCTTTCTTT. Encoded protein: CASSPRMELNTEAFF.

In its sample, this clone was seen a few times. The chain employs TRBV6-2 or TRBV6-3 and TRBJ2-7; D is uncertain. The CDR3 is made up of 12 amino acids. V was pared by 5 bases and J by 2 bases, with 7 bases between. The germline V gene has CDR1 MNHEY and CDR2 SVGEGT. DNA of the CDR3: TGTGCCAGCAGTCGTTTTCCCTACGAGCAGTACTTC. This sequence encodes CASSRFPYEQYF.